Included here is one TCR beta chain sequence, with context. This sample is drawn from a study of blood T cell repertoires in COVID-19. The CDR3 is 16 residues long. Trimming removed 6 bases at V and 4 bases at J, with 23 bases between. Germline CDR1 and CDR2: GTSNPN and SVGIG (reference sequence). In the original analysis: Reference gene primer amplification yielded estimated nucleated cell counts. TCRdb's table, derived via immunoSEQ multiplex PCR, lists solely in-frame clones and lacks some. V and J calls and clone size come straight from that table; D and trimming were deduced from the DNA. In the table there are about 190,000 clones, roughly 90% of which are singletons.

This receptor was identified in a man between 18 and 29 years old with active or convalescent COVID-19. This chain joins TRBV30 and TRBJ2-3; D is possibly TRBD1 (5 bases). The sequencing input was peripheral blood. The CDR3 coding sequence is TGTGCCTGCTTTGTCAGAGGCAGGGTCTATTCAGATACGCAGTATTTT. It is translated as CACFVRGRVYSDTQYF.